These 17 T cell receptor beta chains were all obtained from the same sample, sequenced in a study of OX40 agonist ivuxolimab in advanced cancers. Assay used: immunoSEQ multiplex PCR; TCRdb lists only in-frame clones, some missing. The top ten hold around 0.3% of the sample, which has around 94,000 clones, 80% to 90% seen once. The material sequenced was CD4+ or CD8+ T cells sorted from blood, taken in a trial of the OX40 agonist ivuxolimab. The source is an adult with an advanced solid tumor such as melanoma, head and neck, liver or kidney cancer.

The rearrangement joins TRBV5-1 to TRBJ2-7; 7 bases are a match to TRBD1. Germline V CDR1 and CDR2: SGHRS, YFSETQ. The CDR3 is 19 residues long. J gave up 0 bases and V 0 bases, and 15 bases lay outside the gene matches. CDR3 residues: CASSLGGGTDRPSSYEQYF. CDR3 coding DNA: TGCGCCAGCAGCTTGGGAGGGGGCACTGACAGGCCGAGCTCCTACGAGCAGTACTTC.

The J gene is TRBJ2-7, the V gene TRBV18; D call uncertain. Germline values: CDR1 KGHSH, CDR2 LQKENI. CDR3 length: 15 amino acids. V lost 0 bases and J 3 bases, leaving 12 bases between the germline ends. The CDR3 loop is CASSPPGQPIYEQYF. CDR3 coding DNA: TGTGCCAGCTCACCACCTGGGCAACCTATCTACGAGCAGTACTTC.

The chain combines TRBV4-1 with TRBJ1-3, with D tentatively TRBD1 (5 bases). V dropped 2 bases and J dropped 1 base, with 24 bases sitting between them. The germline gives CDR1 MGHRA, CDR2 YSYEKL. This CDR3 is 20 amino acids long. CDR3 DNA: TGCGCCAGCAGCCAACGATTACTTAGGACCGGGACGGAGTCTGGAAACACCATATATTTT. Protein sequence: CASSQRLLRTGTESGNTIYF.

The DNA of the CDR3 is TGTGCCAGCAGCACGGGACTAGCGGAAGAGACCCAGTACTTC. Protein: CASSTGLAEETQYF. V usage is TRBV7-2 and J usage is TRBJ2-5; TRBD2 agrees at 11 bases. The germline CDR1 and CDR2 sequences are SGHTA and FQGNSA. This CDR3 has 14 residues. With 5 bases clipped from V and 3 bases from J, the junction kept 2 bases outside the gene matches.

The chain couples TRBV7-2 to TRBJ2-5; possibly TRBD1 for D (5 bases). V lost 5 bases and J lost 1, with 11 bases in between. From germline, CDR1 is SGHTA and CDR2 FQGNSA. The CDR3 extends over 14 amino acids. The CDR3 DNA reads TGTGCCAGCAGCGGGCTAGGGGTCCAAGAGACCCAGTACTTC. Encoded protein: CASSGLGVQETQYF.

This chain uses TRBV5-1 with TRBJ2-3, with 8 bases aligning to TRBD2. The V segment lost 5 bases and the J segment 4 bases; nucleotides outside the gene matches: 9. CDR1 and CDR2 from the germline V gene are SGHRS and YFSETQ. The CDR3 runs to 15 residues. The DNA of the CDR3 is TGCGCCAGCAGAACTGGCGGGGGGCAAGCAGATACGCAGTATTTT. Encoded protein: CASRTGGGQADTQYF.

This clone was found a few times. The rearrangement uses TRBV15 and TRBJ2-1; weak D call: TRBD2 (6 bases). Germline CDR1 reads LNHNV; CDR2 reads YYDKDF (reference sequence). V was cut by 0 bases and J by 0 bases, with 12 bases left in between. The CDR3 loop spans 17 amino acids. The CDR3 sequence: CATSRDAGINSYNEQFF. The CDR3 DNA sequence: TGTGCCACCAGCAGAGATGCGGGGATCAACTCCTACAATGAGCAGTTCTTC. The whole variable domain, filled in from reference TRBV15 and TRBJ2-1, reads DAMVIQNPRYQVTQFGKPVTLSCSQTLNHNVMYWYQQKSSQAPKLLFHYYDKDFNNEADTPDNFQSRRPNTSFCFLDIRSPGLGDTAMYLCATSRDAGINSYNEQFFGPGTRLTVL.

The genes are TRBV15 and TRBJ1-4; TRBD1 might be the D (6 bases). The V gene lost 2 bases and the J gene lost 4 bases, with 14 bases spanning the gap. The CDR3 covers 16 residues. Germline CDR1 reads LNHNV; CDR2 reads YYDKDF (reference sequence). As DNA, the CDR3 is TGTGCCACCAGCAGATCTGGAGGGGGTCTTAATGAAAAACTGTTTTTT. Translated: CATSRSGGGLNEKLFF. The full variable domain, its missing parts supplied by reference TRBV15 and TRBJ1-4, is DAMVIQNPRYQVTQFGKPVTLSCSQTLNHNVMYWYQQKSSQAPKLLFHYYDKDFNNEADTPDNFQSRRPNTSFCFLDIRSPGLGDTAMYLCATSRSGGGLNEKLFFGSGTQLSVL.

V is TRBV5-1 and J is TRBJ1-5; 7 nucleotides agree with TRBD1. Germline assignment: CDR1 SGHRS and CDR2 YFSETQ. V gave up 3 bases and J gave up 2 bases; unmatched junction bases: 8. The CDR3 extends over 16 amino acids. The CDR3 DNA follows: TGCGCCAGCAGCTCCTCTGACAGGGCAGGCAATCAGCCCCAGCATTTT. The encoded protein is CASSSSDRAGNQPQHF.

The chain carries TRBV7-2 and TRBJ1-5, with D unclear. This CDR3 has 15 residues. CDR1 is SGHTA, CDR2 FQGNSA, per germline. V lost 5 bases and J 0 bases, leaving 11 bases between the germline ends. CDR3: CASSLTGISNQPQHF. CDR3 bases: TGTGCCAGCAGCCTGACGGGAATTAGCAATCAGCCCCAGCATTTT. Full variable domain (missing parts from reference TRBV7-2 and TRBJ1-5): GAGVSQSPSNKVTEKGKDVELRCDPISGHTALYWYRQSLGQGLEFLIYFQGNSAPDKSGLPSDRFSAERTGGSVSTLTIQRTQQEDSAVYLCASSLTGISNQPQHFGDGTRLSIL.

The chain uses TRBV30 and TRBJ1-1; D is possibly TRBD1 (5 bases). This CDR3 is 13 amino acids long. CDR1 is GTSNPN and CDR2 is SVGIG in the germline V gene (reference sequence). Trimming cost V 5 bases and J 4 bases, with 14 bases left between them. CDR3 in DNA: TGTGCCTGGGACTTCCGGGGGGGCACTGAAGCTTTCTTT. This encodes CAWDFRGGTEAFF.

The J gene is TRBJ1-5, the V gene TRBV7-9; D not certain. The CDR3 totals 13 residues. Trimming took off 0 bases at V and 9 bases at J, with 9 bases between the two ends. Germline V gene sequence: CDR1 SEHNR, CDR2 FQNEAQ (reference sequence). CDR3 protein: CASSLASGLPQHF. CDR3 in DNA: TGTGCCAGCAGCTTAGCCAGCGGGCTGCCCCAGCATTTT.

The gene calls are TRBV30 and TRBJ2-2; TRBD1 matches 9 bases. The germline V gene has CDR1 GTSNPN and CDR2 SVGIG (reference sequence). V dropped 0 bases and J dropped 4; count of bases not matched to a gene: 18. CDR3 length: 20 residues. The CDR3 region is CAWSVLGTGRRGAPTGELFF. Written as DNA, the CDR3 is TGTGCCTGGAGTGTATTGGGGACAGGGCGGAGAGGCGCCCCCACCGGGGAGCTGTTTTTT.

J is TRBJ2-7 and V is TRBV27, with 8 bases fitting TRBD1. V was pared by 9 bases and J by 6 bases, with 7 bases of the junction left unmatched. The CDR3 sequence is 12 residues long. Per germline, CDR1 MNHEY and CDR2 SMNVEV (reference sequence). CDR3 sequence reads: CASRQGSGEQYF. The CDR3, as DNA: TGTGCCAGTAGACAGGGGTCGGGCGAGCAGTACTTC.

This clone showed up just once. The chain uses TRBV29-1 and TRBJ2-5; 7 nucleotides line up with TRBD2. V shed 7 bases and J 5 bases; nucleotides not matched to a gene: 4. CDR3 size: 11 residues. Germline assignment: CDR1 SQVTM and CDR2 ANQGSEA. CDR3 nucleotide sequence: TGCAGCGCGAGGGAGGGCGAGACCCAGTACTTC. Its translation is CSAREGETQYF. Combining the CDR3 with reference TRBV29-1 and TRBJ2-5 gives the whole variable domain SAVISQKPSRDICQRGTSLTIQCQVDSQVTMMFWYRQQPGQSLTLIATANQGSEATYESGFVIDKFPISRPNLTFSTLTVSNMSPEDSSIYLCSAREGETQYFGPGTRLLVL.

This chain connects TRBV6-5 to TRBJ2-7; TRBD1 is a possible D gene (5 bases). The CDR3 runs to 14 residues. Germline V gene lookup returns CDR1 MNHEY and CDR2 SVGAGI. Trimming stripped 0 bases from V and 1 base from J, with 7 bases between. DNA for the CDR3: TGTGCCAGCAGTTACTCGGGGCGATCCTACGAGCAGTACTTC. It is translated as CASSYSGRSYEQYF.

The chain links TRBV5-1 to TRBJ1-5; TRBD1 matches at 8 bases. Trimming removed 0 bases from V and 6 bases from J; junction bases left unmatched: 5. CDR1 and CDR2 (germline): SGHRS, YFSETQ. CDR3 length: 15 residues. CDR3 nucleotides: TGCGCCAGCAGCTTGGTCCCAGGGGGCTTTCAGCCCCAGCATTTT. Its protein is CASSLVPGGFQPQHF.